These 13 T cell receptor beta chains were sequenced from one sample in a study of identical twins. One entry per CDR3 protein, called by TCRdb with MiXCR from the 5' RACE reads. The sample yields about 890,000 distinct CDR3 sequences, approximately 13% seen once. This sample was shared with a second study, whose subject was yellow fever vaccine responses in identical twins.

Sequences were obtained from PBMCs. All receptors come from a woman aged 18-29 years in good health.

This clonotype was observed a handful of times. In DNA form, the CDR3 reads TGTGCCAGCAGCCAAGTTTTTGGGGACGAGCAGTACTTC. The encoded protein is CASSQVFGDEQYF. The chain carries TRBV3-1 and TRBJ2-7; no clear D. Trimming pared 1 base from V and 5 bases from J, leaving 9 bases between. Germline V gene sequence: CDR1 LGHDT, CDR2 YNNKEL (reference sequence). CDR3 length equals 13 residues.

The chain recombines TRBV20-1 with TRBJ2-7, with D possibly called TRBD1 or TRBD2 (6 bases each). This CDR3 has 15 amino acids. The V end lost 2 bases, the J end lost 7 bases, and 21 bases lay between the germline ends. Germline V lookup: CDR1 DFQATT, CDR2 SNEGSKA (reference sequence). The CDR3 DNA reads TGCAGTGCTAGATATCTGGGGGGCTCCCCTGGAGAGCAGTACTTC. This gives the protein CSARYLGGSPGEQYF.

This sequence joins TRBV7-3 and TRBJ1-2; D is undetermined. Germline V CDR1 and CDR2: SGHTA, FQGTGA. There are 13 residues in the CDR3. V lost 5 bases and J 4 bases, leaving 11 bases between the germline ends. CDR3 sequence: CASSRAPGYGYTF. As DNA, the CDR3 is TGTGCCAGCAGCCGGGCCCCGGGCTATGGCTACACCTTC. Full variable domain (rest looked up from reference TRBV7-3 and TRBJ1-2): GAGVSQTPSNKVTEKGKYVELRCDPISGHTALYWYRQSLGQGPEFLIYFQGTGAADDSGLPNDRFFAVRPEGSVSTLKIQRTERGDSAVYLCASSRAPGYGYTFGSGTRLTVV.

The chain uses TRBV24-1 and TRBJ2-7, with 8 bases fitting TRBD1. Losses at the gene ends were 4 bases for V and 3 bases for J; bases not matched to a gene: 10. CDR1 and CDR2 from the germline V gene are KGHDR and SFDVKD. There are 16 residues in the CDR3. The CDR3 sequence: CATSDPGTGSIYEQYF. The CDR3 bases are TGTGCCACCAGTGACCCCGGGACAGGCTCTATCTACGAGCAGTACTTC.

The rearrangement uses TRBV13 and TRBJ2-1, with 15 bases that match TRBD2. This CDR3 has 17 residues. CDR1 is PRHDT, CDR2 FYEKMQ, per germline (reference sequence). After removal of 5 bases from V and 7 bases from J, the junction contained 9 bases not matched to a gene. The CDR3 region is CASSPGLAGGNPNEQFF. The CDR3, as DNA: TGTGCCAGCAGCCCCGGACTAGCGGGAGGGAACCCTAATGAGCAGTTCTTC.

The chain is built from TRBV20-1 and TRBJ1-6, with D tentatively TRBD1 (6 bases). Germline CDR1 is DFQATT and CDR2 is SNEGSKA (reference sequence). This CDR3 comprises 15 residues. V was cut by 4 bases and J by 0 bases, with 10 bases left in between. Written as DNA, the CDR3 is TGCAGTGCTAACAGGGCCAGCTCCTATAATTCACCCCTCCACTTT. It specifies CSANRASSYNSPLHF.

This clonotype came up a few times. The chain has TRBV20-1 and TRBJ1-4; unclear D gene. CDR3 length: 10 amino acids. V gave up 6 bases and J gave up 10 bases, with 9 bases separating them. The germline CDR1 and CDR2 sequences are DFQATT and SNEGSKA (reference sequence). The CDR3 nucleotides read TGCAGTGCCCTTTTTGGAAAACTGTTTTTT. Residues: CSALFGKLFF.

This clonotype turned up a few times. The rearrangement joins TRBV30 to TRBJ1-3, with TRBD1 identical over 8 bases. The V gene end was trimmed by 2 bases and the J gene end by 4 bases; junction bases not matched to a gene: 22. Germline V CDR1 and CDR2: GTSNPN, SVGIG (reference sequence). This CDR3 has 20 amino acids. The CDR3 DNA sequence: TGTGCCTGGAGTCCCCACGGGGGCAGGGGGCAAGCGTTGTGGGGAAACACCATATATTTT. Translated: CAWSPHGGRGQALWGNTIYF.

This clonotype has ten or more counts. This chain joins TRBV5-1 and TRBJ2-3, with TRBD2 as a possible D gene (5 bases). The V gene's germline CDR1 is SGHRS and CDR2 YFSETQ. V lost 0 bases and J 2 bases, leaving 7 bases between the germline ends. The CDR3 covers 14 residues. The CDR3 loop is CASSLVGLTDTQYF. In DNA form, the CDR3 reads TGCGCCAGCAGCTTGGTAGGACTCACAGATACGCAGTATTTT.

In this sample, this clonotype turned up a few times. The V gene is TRBV2, the J gene TRBJ2-5; D is possibly TRBD1 (6 bases). The CDR3 loop spans 14 amino acids. CDR1 is SNHLY and CDR2 is FYNNEI in the germline V gene. Trimming removed 5 bases from V and 1 base from J, with 11 bases in between. This chain's CDR3 is CASSQGQIQETQYF. The CDR3 DNA reads as TGTGCCAGCAGTCAGGGACAAATCCAAGAGACCCAGTACTTC.

The chain joins TRBV12-3 or TRBV12-4 to TRBJ2-3; TRBD2 matches at 10 bases. J gave up 4 bases and V 3 bases, and 7 bases lay outside the gene matches. The CDR3 sequence is 16 residues long. The CDR3, as DNA: TGTGCCAGCAGTTTTACCGGAGCGGGGGGGGCAGATACGCAGTATTTT. Its protein product is CASSFTGAGGADTQYF.

The gene calls are TRBV20-1 and TRBJ1-1; no definite D call. Germline assignment: CDR1 DFQATT and CDR2 SNEGSKA (reference sequence). The CDR3 spans 12 residues. Trimming cost V 5 bases and J 5 bases, with 12 bases left between them. The CDR3: CSARQVGTEAFF. The CDR3 coding sequence is TGCAGTGCTCGACAAGTGGGAACTGAAGCTTTCTTT.

J is TRBJ1-2 and V is TRBV2; D is uncertain. The CDR3 totals 13 residues. Germline V gene lookup returns CDR1 SNHLY and CDR2 FYNNEI. The V and J ends lost 7 bases and 2 bases respectively, with 11 bases between them. CDR3: CASNLAQNYGYTF. The CDR3 region has the DNA TGTGCCAGCAACTTGGCTCAAAACTATGGCTACACCTTC. The entire variable domain, with the rest obtained from reference TRBV2 and TRBJ1-2, is as follows: EPEVTQTPSHQVTQMGQEVILRCVPISNHLYFYWYRQILGQKVEFLVSFYNNEISEKSEIFDDQFSVERPDGSNFTLKIRSTKLEDSAMYFCASNLAQNYGYTFGSGTRLTVV.